This is a list of T cell receptor beta chains from one sample in a study of Ad26.COV2.S vaccination and SARS-CoV-2 variants. Clones were sequenced by immunoSEQ multiplex PCR, and TCRdb holds only the in-frame ones, with some missing. The sample lists a few hundred thousand clones, roughly 90% occurring once. The sequencing used peripheral blood, collected in a trial of Ad26.COV2.S vaccine versus placebo. Every receptor here comes from a person aged 18-65 years who received the Ad26.COV2.S COVID-19 vaccine or a placebo. CDR3s include the opening cysteine and the closing phenylalanine or tryptophan. The D gene is left open where the match is weak. A row's size may be missing; if present it is once, few, many or a size class.

>TRBV7-9|.|TRBJ2-7|.
CASSPRESYEQYF
TGTGCCAGCAGCCCCCGGGAGTCCTACGAGCAGTACTTC
>TRBV5-1|TRBD2|TRBJ2-1|once
CASSWTSGILNEQFF
TGCGCCAGCAGCTGGACTAGCGGGATCCTCAATGAGCAGTTCTTC
>TRBV5-4|TRBD2|TRBJ2-3|.
CASSFFLAGESTDTQYF
TGTGCCAGCAGCTTCTTCCTAGCGGGAGAAAGCACAGATACGCAGTATTTT
>TRBV4-1|TRBD1|TRBJ1-5|.
CASSPLGLDRANQPQHF
TGCGCCAGCAGCCCCCTGGGTCTCGACAGGGCAAATCAGCCCCAGCATTTT
>TRBV6-5|.|TRBJ1-1|.
CASSYLGPGGTEAFF
TGTGCCAGCAGTTACCTGGGTCCGGGGGGCACTGAAGCTTTCTTT
>TRBV12-3/TRBV12-4|.|TRBJ1-2|.
CASSLAPAKRCTF
TGTGCCAGCAGTTTAGCGCCGGCGAAACGCTGCACCTTC
>TRBV6-2/TRBV6-3|TRBD1|TRBJ2-7|.
CASSYHRGYEQYF
TGTGCCAGCAGTTACCACAGGGGTTACGAGCAGTACTTC
>TRBV6-5|TRBD1|TRBJ1-3|.
CASSTDRAGNTIYF
TGTGCCAGCAGCACGGACAGGGCTGGAAACACCATATATTTT
>TRBV11-2|TRBD1|TRBJ2-1|.
CASSPGTGGSYNEQFF
TGTGCCAGCAGCCCCGGGACAGGGGGCTCCTACAATGAGCAGTTCTTC
>TRBV4-1|.|TRBJ1-5|few
CASSQGRGVGRKQPQHF
TGCGCCAGCAGCCAAGGAAGAGGGGTCGGTCGGAAACAGCCCCAGCATTTT
>TRBV19|.|TRBJ1-4|.
CASRGFDATNEKLFF
TGTGCCTCACGGGGGTTCGATGCAACTAATGAAAAACTGTTTTTT
>TRBV6-5|TRBD1|TRBJ1-1|.
CASSSTGAEAFF
TGTGCCAGCAGTTCGACAGGGGCTGAAGCTTTCTTT
>TRBV9|.|TRBJ2-3|.
CASSGGFGTDTQYF
TGTGCCAGCAGCGGAGGGTTTGGCACAGATACGCAGTATTTT
>TRBV7-9|.|TRBJ1-3|.
CASSTTSLGSYLSSGNTIYF
TGTGCCAGCAGCACTACCTCGCTGGGATCCTACCTCAGCTCTGGAAACACCATATATTTT
>TRBV5-1|.|TRBJ2-5|.
CASSLGQETQYF
TGCGCCAGCAGCCTGGGTCAAGAGACCCAGTACTTC
>TRBV19|TRBD1|TRBJ1-1|.
CASSPDRGTIHTEAFF
TGTGCCAGTAGTCCGGACAGGGGGACAATTCATACTGAAGCTTTCTTT
>TRBV6-1|.|TRBJ1-1|.
CASSEAAAGSTEAFF
TGTGCCAGCAGTGAAGCTGCGGCAGGATCCACTGAAGCTTTCTTT
>TRBV6-1|.|TRBJ1-1|.
CASSEPGGGGVTEAFF
TGTGCCAGCAGTGAGCCCGGCGGGGGGGGTGTCACTGAAGCTTTCTTT
>TRBV19|TRBD1|TRBJ1-2|few
CASGDSVYGYTF
TGTGCCAGTGGGGACAGCGTCTATGGCTACACCTTC
>TRBV12-5|.|TRBJ2-5|.
CASGASNQETQYF
TGTGCTAGTGGTGCCTCTAACCAAGAGACCCAGTACTTC
>TRBV9|TRBD2|TRBJ2-3|.
CASSLTSGGSTDTQYF
TGTGCCAGCAGCCTCACTAGCGGGGGAAGCACAGATACGCAGTATTTT
>TRBV25-1|.|TRBJ1-1|once
CASVRTGPNTEAFF
TGTGCCAGCGTACGAACAGGGCCCAACACTGAAGCTTTCTTT
>TRBV4-1|TRBD2|TRBJ2-2|.
CASSQAPGLAAPGELFF
TGCGCCAGCAGCCAAGCTCCGGGACTAGCGGCCCCCGGGGAGCTGTTTTTT
>TRBV19|TRBD2|TRBJ2-1|.
CASRKHGDSGREVTYNEQFF
TGTGCCAGTAGAAAGCATGGAGATAGCGGGAGGGAAGTCACCTACAATGAGCAGTTCTTC
>TRBV6-5|TRBD1|TRBJ2-7|.
CASSYSGTGTYEQYF
TGTGCCAGCAGTTACTCGGGGACAGGAACCTACGAGCAGTACTTC
>TRBV11-2|.|TRBJ2-7|.
CASRPPTQGYTYEQYF
TGTGCCAGCAGGCCCCCGACGCAGGGCTATACCTACGAGCAGTACTTC
>TRBV4-3|.|TRBJ1-2|.
CASSQVIERNYGYTF
TGCGCCAGCAGCCAAGTGATCGAACGGAACTATGGCTACACCTTC
>TRBV5-1|.|TRBJ2-1|.
CASSFVRGAGNEQFF
TGCGCCAGCAGCTTCGTGAGGGGGGCGGGTAATGAGCAGTTCTTC
>TRBV7-3|.|TRBJ1-2|.
CASSFGDGFYGYTF
TGTGCCAGCAGCTTCGGTGACGGATTTTATGGCTACACCTTC
>TRBV9|.|TRBJ1-4|.
CASSVAAGTTTNEKLFF
TGTGCCAGCAGCGTAGCGGCAGGGACTACAACTAATGAAAAACTGTTTTTT
>TRBV3-1/TRBV3-2|TRBD1|TRBJ1-2|once
CASSEQGNPLTRYGYTF
TGTGCCAGCAGTGAACAGGGGAACCCCTTAACTCGGTATGGCTACACCTTC
>TRBV7-2|.|TRBJ1-1|.
CASSLGRANTEAFF
TGTGCCAGCAGCTTAGGCCGGGCGAACACTGAAGCTTTCTTT
>TRBV27|.|TRBJ2-7|.
CASSKGENYYEQYF
TGTGCCAGCAGTAAAGGGGAGAATTACTACGAGCAGTACTTC
>TRBV2|TRBD2|TRBJ2-3|once
CASSGGSGGIDTQYF
TGTGCCAGCAGTGGAGGTAGCGGGGGGATAGATACGCAGTATTTT
>TRBV6-6|.|TRBJ1-5|.
CASRYSNQPQHF
TGTGCCAGCAGATATAGCAATCAGCCCCAGCATTTT
>TRBV29-1|.|TRBJ1-1|.
CSVESVEAFF
TGCAGCGTCGAGTCAGTGGAAGCTTTCTTT
>TRBV15|.|TRBJ1-1|.
CATSQNTEAFF
TGTGCCACCAGCCAAAACACTGAAGCTTTCTTT
>TRBV10-3|TRBD1|TRBJ1-2|once
CAISPTPLTGMGYTF
TGTGCCATCAGCCCCACTCCCTTGACAGGGATGGGCTACACCTTC
>TRBV18|TRBD1|TRBJ1-1|.
CASSPRTGTTNTEAFF
TGTGCCAGCTCACCAAGGACAGGGACCACTAACACTGAAGCTTTCTTT
>TRBV18|TRBD1|TRBJ2-7|.
CASSLKGQGKYEQYF
TGTGCCAGCTCACTCAAAGGACAGGGGAAATACGAGCAGTACTTC
>TRBV30|.|TRBJ2-5|.
CAWSPGSAETQYF
TGTGCCTGGAGTCCCGGGAGTGCGGAGACCCAGTACTTC
>TRBV4-3|.|TRBJ2-1|.
CASSQDFARGSTRGQFF
TGCGCCAGCAGCCAAGATTTTGCCAGAGGTAGCACGCGTGGGCAGTTCTTC
>TRBV6-5|TRBD1|TRBJ1-1|once
CASSYQDRGTEAFF
TGTGCCAGCAGTTATCAGGACAGGGGTACTGAAGCTTTCTTT
>TRBV6-5|.|TRBJ2-3|.
CASGGRPHTDTQYF
TGTGCCAGCGGGGGCCGACCTCATACAGATACGCAGTATTTT
>TRBV6-1|TRBD2|TRBJ2-4|.
CASSDPLTSRPNIQYF
TGTGCCAGCAGTGATCCCCTGACTAGCCGCCCCAACATTCAGTACTTC
>TRBV9|TRBD2|TRBJ2-5|.
CASSVNSPSGDQETQYF
TGTGCCAGCAGCGTAAACTCCCCTAGCGGAGACCAAGAGACCCAGTACTTC
>TRBV6-2/TRBV6-3|.|TRBJ2-5|.
CASSYSRGGGYF
TGTGCCAGCAGTTATTCTCGTGGAGGCGGTTACTTC
>TRBV6-5|.|TRBJ1-1|.
CASSQGSITEAFF
TGTGCCAGCAGTCAGGGGTCGATCACTGAAGCTTTCTTT
>TRBV9|.|TRBJ1-2|.
CASSVVDSYGYTF
TGTGCCAGCAGCGTAGTGGACAGCTATGGCTACACCTTC
>TRBV13|TRBD2|TRBJ2-7|.
CASSPLAGGGEQYF
TGTGCCAGCAGCCCGCTAGCGGGGGGTGGGGAGCAGTACTTC
>TRBV5-1|.|TRBJ2-1|.
CASSWGNEQFF
TGCGCCAGCAGTTGGGGAAATGAGCAGTTCTTC
>TRBV6-5|.|TRBJ1-6|.
CASTPVLYNSPLHF
TGTGCCAGCACTCCTGTCCTGTATAATTCACCCCTCCACTTT
>TRBV6-6|.|TRBJ1-2|.
CASRTWGLRPGYTF
TGTGCCAGCAGGACCTGGGGCCTAAGACCCGGCTACACCTTC
>TRBV7-9|TRBD1|TRBJ1-2|.
CASSPAGTGQGYTF
TGTGCCAGCAGCCCAGCCGGGACAGGGCAAGGCTACACCTTC